This entry lists 21 T cell receptor beta chains sequenced from one sample in a study of early T cells in non-severe SARS-CoV-2 infection. From the 5' RACE reads, TCRdb called clonotypes with MiXCR, one entry per CDR3 protein. The data contain roughly 43,000 distinct CDR3 sequences, 5% to 5.5% of them singletons. Sequenced here: whole blood, sampled at baseline. The receptors stem from an adult who was a healthcare worker with PCR-confirmed SARS-CoV-2 infection or an uninfected control (not recorded which).

This clonotype was counted many times. V is TRBV12-3 or TRBV12-4 and J is TRBJ2-1; the D gene is possibly TRBD2 (6 bases). V lost 5 bases and J 10 bases, leaving 9 bases between the germline ends. The CDR3 sequence is 11 residues long. Here the CDR3 reads CASSLGGEQFF. The CDR3 DNA is TGTGCCAGCAGTCTGGGAGGAGAGCAGTTCTTC.

This clonotype was detected ten times or more. The CDR3 DNA reads as TGTGCCAGCAGTTCACAGGGGGCCGATTCCTACAATGAGCAGTTCTTC. It is translated as CASSSQGADSYNEQFF. The chain is built from TRBV12-3 or TRBV12-4 and TRBJ2-1, with 9 bases aligning to TRBD1. V lost 4 bases and J lost 1; bases outside the gene matches: 5. The CDR3 spans 16 residues.

This clonotype was seen repeatedly, ten times or more. This chain uses TRBV29-1 with TRBJ1-4; D not resolved. CDR1 SQVTM and CDR2 ANQGSEA come from the germline V gene. V was clipped by 0 bases and J by 7 bases, with 12 bases between them. The CDR3 extends over 14 amino acids. The CDR3 protein is CSVEDPKLSEKLFF. The CDR3, as DNA: TGCAGCGTTGAAGATCCGAAACTTAGTGAAAAACTGTTTTTT.

This clonotype showed up many times. The rearrangement links TRBV27 to TRBJ2-6; unclear D gene. Trimming pared 1 base from V and 4 bases from J, leaving 5 bases between. This CDR3 comprises 14 residues. Germline V gene lookup returns CDR1 MNHEY and CDR2 SMNVEV (reference sequence). CDR3 nucleotides: TGTGCCAGCAGTTTATTCGCAGGGGCCAACGTCCTGACTTTC. Its translation is CASSLFAGANVLTF. The variable domain in full, with the rest retrieved from reference TRBV27 and TRBJ2-6, is EAQVTQNPRYLITVTGKKLTVTCSQNMNHEYMSWYRQDPGLGLRQIYYSMNVEVTDKGDVPEGYKVSRKEKRNFPLILESPSPNQTSLYFCASSLFAGANVLTFGAGSRLTVL.

This clonotype was counted between two and nine times. This chain connects TRBV10-2 to TRBJ2-7; D remains ambiguous. CDR1 WSHSY and CDR2 SAAADI come from the germline V gene. V lost 5 bases, J lost 3 bases, and 8 bases lay in between. There are 12 residues in the CDR3. The CDR3 here is CASSKNFYEQYF. DNA of the CDR3: TGCGCCAGCAGTAAAAATTTCTACGAGCAGTACTTC.

This clonotype appeared many times. The chain employs TRBV29-1 and TRBJ1-1; D gene uncertain. V was trimmed by 3 bases and J by 1 base, leaving 0 bases between them. This CDR3 has 10 residues. In germline, CDR1 is SQVTM, CDR2 ANQGSEA. The CDR3, as DNA: TGCAGCGTTGAGAACACTGAAGCTTTCTTT. Encoded protein: CSVENTEAFF. Combining the CDR3 with reference TRBV29-1 and TRBJ1-1 gives the whole variable domain SAVISQKPSRDICQRGTSLTIQCQVDSQVTMMFWYRQQPGQSLTLIATANQGSEATYESGFVIDKFPISRPNLTFSTLTVSNMSPEDSSIYLCSVENTEAFFGQGTRLTVV.

This clonotype showed up many times. The chain recombines TRBV6-6 with TRBJ2-1; D uncertain. Per germline, CDR1 MNHNY and CDR2 SVGAGI (reference sequence). The length of the CDR3 is 12 residues. Deletions cut 0 bases from V and 9 bases from J, with 6 bases between. CDR3 residues: CASSYSLGEQFF. CDR3 DNA sequence: TGTGCCAGCAGTTACTCCCTCGGTGAGCAGTTCTTC.

This clonotype has just a few counts. This chain connects TRBV15 to TRBJ2-7, with TRBD2 matching over 10 bases. Germline CDR1 LNHNV, CDR2 YYDKDF (reference sequence). Trimming removed 5 bases from V and 1 base from J; junction bases left unmatched: 5. The CDR3 is 15 residues long. The CDR3 nucleotides are TGTGCCACCAGCCCAGGACTAGCGGCATCCTACGAGCAGTACTTC. Translation gives CATSPGLAASYEQYF. Together with reference TRBV15 and TRBJ2-7, the CDR3 gives the full variable domain: DAMVIQNPRYQVTQFGKPVTLSCSQTLNHNVMYWYQQKSSQAPKLLFHYYDKDFNNEADTPDNFQSRRPNTSFCFLDIRSPGLGDTAMYLCATSPGLAASYEQYFGPGTRLTVT.

This clonotype was seen at least ten times. The chain carries TRBV20-1 and TRBJ2-7; TRBD2 matches at 9 bases. The germline V gene encodes CDR1 DFQATT and CDR2 SNEGSKA (reference sequence). This CDR3 contains 15 residues. Trimming took 6 bases from V and 4 from J; bases not matched to a gene: 13. The CDR3 region is CSAQDPRREGYEQYF. The CDR3 nucleotides are TGCAGTGCCCAAGACCCCCGGCGGGAGGGGTACGAGCAGTACTTC.

The DNA of the CDR3 is TGTGCCAGCAGCTCCGGCCCAGAACGAGTGAATGAGCAGTTCTTC. It specifies CASSSGPERVNEQFF. The chain has TRBV7-8 and TRBJ2-1; unclear D gene. Between the trimmed V and J ends, which lost 4 bases and 7 bases, there was a span of 17 bases. The CDR3 runs 15 residues. Germline V gives CDR1 SGHVS, CDR2 FQNEAQ.

This clonotype was recorded at least ten times. J is TRBJ2-7 and V is TRBV5-1; 9 nucleotides match TRBD1. This CDR3 has 17 amino acids. After removal of 3 bases from V and 0 bases from J, the junction contained 10 bases not matched to a gene. CDR1 is SGHRS and CDR2 is YFSETQ in the germline V gene. DNA for the CDR3: TGCGCCAGCAGCTATCCGGACAGGGGCCCCAACTCCTACGAGCAGTACTTC. This gives the protein CASSYPDRGPNSYEQYF.

This clonotype was observed a few times. V gene TRBV7-3 combines with J gene TRBJ2-5, with a weak D call TRBD2 (5 bases). V was pared by 4 bases and J by 1 base, with 7 bases between. Germline-derived CDR1 and CDR2 are SGHTA and FQGTGA. The CDR3 length is 13 residues. The CDR3 nucleotides are TGTGCCAGCAGCTCGACTACCCAAGAGACCCAGTACTTC. Protein: CASSSTTQETQYF.

The V and J genes are TRBV6-2 or TRBV6-3 and TRBJ2-3, with 11 bases fitting TRBD2. CDR3 length equals 15 residues. Germline CDR1 MNHEY, CDR2 SVGEGT. V trimming: 4 bases; J trimming: 6 bases; junction bases outside the gene matches: 6. The CDR3 is CASSLLAGVRDTQYF. The CDR3 DNA is TGTGCCAGCAGTTTACTAGCGGGAGTAAGGGATACGCAGTATTTT.

This clonotype was counted between two and nine times. This rearrangement joins TRBV18 to TRBJ2-7; 8 bases match TRBD1. V lost 0 bases, J lost 0 bases, and 4 bases stayed unmatched. Germline CDR1 KGHSH, CDR2 LQKENI. The CDR3 is 16 amino acids. Here the CDR3 DNA reads TGTGCCAGCTCACCACCGGAAACAGGGGGCTCCTACGAGCAGTACTTC. Its translation: CASSPPETGGSYEQYF.

This clonotype was seen ten or more times. V usage is TRBV5-1 and J usage is TRBJ1-2; 7 bases are shared with TRBD1. V was pared by 4 bases and J by 3 bases, with 9 bases of the junction left unmatched. The CDR3 sequence is 15 residues long. CDR1 is SGHRS and CDR2 is YFSETQ in the germline V gene. This CDR3 is CASSLGTASHYGYTF. CDR3 nucleotide sequence: TGCGCCAGCAGCCTCGGGACAGCTTCCCACTATGGCTACACCTTC.

This clonotype was seen ten or more times. The chain employs TRBV5-1 and TRBJ1-1; D gene unclear. The length of the CDR3 is 13 residues. Germline V gene data show CDR1 as SGHRS and CDR2 as YFSETQ. V lost 1 base and J lost 5, with 9 bases in between. The CDR3 loop reads CASSLKGGTEAFF. The CDR3 bases are TGCGCCAGCAGCTTGAAGGGTGGAACTGAAGCTTTCTTT.

This clonotype appeared many times. This sequence joins TRBV3-1 and TRBJ2-4; 8 bases line up with TRBD2. Germline assignment: CDR1 LGHDT and CDR2 YNNKEL (reference sequence). The CDR3 has 15 amino acids. J gave up 3 bases and V 5 bases, and 6 bases lay outside the gene matches. CDR3 in amino acids: CASSNSGSGKNIQYF. The CDR3 DNA sequence: TGTGCCAGCAGCAACAGCGGGAGTGGCAAAAACATTCAGTACTTC.

The CDR3 DNA reads as TGTGCCTTTCGCCCGGGACGGAATTCTGGGGCCAACGTCCTGACTTTC. It yields the protein CAFRPGRNSGANVLTF. The rearrangement uses TRBV30 and TRBJ2-6; D might be TRBD1 or TRBD2, each matching 5 bases. The V gene's germline CDR1 is GTSNPN and CDR2 SVGIG (reference sequence). Deletions cut 7 bases from V and 1 base from J, with 17 bases between. The CDR3 length is 16 residues.

There are many counts of this clonotype. The chain couples TRBV6-1 to TRBJ2-1; 7 nucleotides line up with TRBD2. J was trimmed by 6 bases and V by 7 bases; bases with no gene match: 12. Germline assignment: CDR1 MNHNS and CDR2 SASEGT. The CDR3 contains 15 residues. The CDR3 nucleotides are TGTGCCAGCAAGGGGCGGGAGAATCTCTCCAATGAGCAGTTCTTC. This gives the protein CASKGRENLSNEQFF.

This clonotype was counted between two and nine times. This CDR3 is CASSSGASSNEQYF. The CDR3 DNA sequence: TGTGCCAGCAGCTCCGGTGCATCTAGCAACGAGCAGTACTTC. This sequence joins TRBV7-3 and TRBJ2-7; D is perhaps TRBD2 (5 bases). Germline CDR1 reads SGHTA; CDR2 reads FQGTGA. Trimming shortened V by 4 bases and J by 5 bases, and 15 bases separated the two germline ends. The length of the CDR3 is 14 residues.

To note about this clonotype: A much larger clonotype is one base distant, so this may be a read error. This rearrangement joins TRBV11-2 to TRBJ2-7; D gene unclear. The CDR3 loop spans 14 amino acids. Germline V gene data show CDR1 as SGHAT and CDR2 as FQNNGV. V was clipped by 8 bases and J by 5 bases, with 19 bases between them. CDR3 loop: CASCLALGLNEQYF. Here the CDR3 DNA reads TGTGCCAGCTGCCTTGCTTTGGGGTTAAACGAGCAGTACTTC.